This T cell receptor (beta chain) was sequenced in a study of cytomegalovirus exposure and HLA in healthy donors. Study observations and caveats: Previously analyzed data showed that most TCR beta V segments were productive at a frequency of about 90% or about 30%. In a later analysis, HLA-C alleles had the fewest associated TCRs, DRB1 alleles the most.

Primers for the PCR totalled 60 Vbeta and 13 Jbeta. Only in-frame clones appear in the TCRdb table, and some are missing; sequencing was by immunoSEQ multiplex PCR. This sample has roughly 130,000 clones; 80% occur once, and the top ten carry 1%. The CDR3 is made up of 16 amino acids. Per germline, CDR1 SGHRS and CDR2 YFSETQ. Trimming shortened V by 1 base and J by 2 bases, and 14 bases separated the two germline ends. Remarks on this clone: The antigen is undetermined.

The chain joins TRBV5-1 to TRBJ2-3; D is undetermined. The sequence came from a man between 35 and 55 years old in good health and CMV-seronegative. Sample: PBMCs. The CDR3 DNA reads as TGCGCCAGCAGCTTGCAGGAAGACCTCCACACAGATACGCAGTATTTT. This sequence encodes CASSLQEDLHTDTQYF.